This T cell receptor beta chain was profiled in a study of immune evolution from preneoplasia to lung adenocarcinoma. Patient tissue came from resections in Japan or China, 2014–2017. After pathologic assessment, macro-dissection selected premalignant or tumor cells for extraction. The CDR3 runs to 14 residues. V gave up 5 bases and J gave up 2 bases, with 13 bases separating them. Germline V gene lookup returns CDR1 SGHAT and CDR2 FQDESV (reference sequence). For this clone: Its specificity is unknown.

Study-level findings and limits: Top clone share appeared to fall from AAH through AIS, MIA, adenocarcinoma.

Produced via immunoSEQ multiplex PCR; TCRdb's table is partial and in-frame only. The sample includes about 6,300 clones, around 69% of them seen just once. This clonotype originated in a person between 70 and 80 years old with lung adenocarcinoma. This chain links TRBV11-1 with TRBJ2-7, with D maybe TRBD2 (6 bases). The sequenced sample was FFPE minimally invasive lung adenocarcinoma tissue. In DNA, the CDR3 is TGTGCCAGCAGCGGGCGACTAGGAACCTACGAGCAGTACTTC. Translated, it gives CASSGRLGTYEQYF.